Listed here are 30 T cell receptor beta chains from one sample, sequenced in a study of cytomegalovirus exposure and HLA in healthy donors. The PCR used 60 Vbeta and 13 Jbeta primers. Libraries were prepared by immunoSEQ multiplex PCR; TCRdb keeps only in-frame clonotypes and omits some of them. Counted here are about 160,000 clones, about 80% occurring once; the ten biggest clones make up around 1.3%. The source material was PBMCs. The origin of the receptors is a woman in her forties or fifties in good health and CMV-seronegative.

The DNA of the CDR3 is TGCAGCGTTAAGGGGGTATCTGGAAACACCATATATTTT. Its translation: CSVKGVSGNTIYF. The chain is built from TRBV29-1 and TRBJ1-3; tentative D call: TRBD1 (6 bases). This CDR3 has 13 amino acids. Germline CDR1 SQVTM, CDR2 ANQGSEA. The germline V and J ends were trimmed by 5 bases and 1 base, with 9 bases remaining between them.

The chain joins TRBV19 to TRBJ2-7; 8 bases match TRBD1. Germline V gene lookup returns CDR1 LNHDA and CDR2 SQIVND (reference sequence). This CDR3 is built from 15 residues. J lost 5 bases, V lost 3 bases, and 9 bases had no gene match. CDR3 amino acids: CASSMWRTGINEQYF. The CDR3 nucleotides read TGTGCCAGTAGTATGTGGAGGACAGGGATAAACGAGCAGTACTTC.

The rearrangement links TRBV28 to TRBJ2-1, with 9 bases that match TRBD2. This CDR3 contains 13 residues. Germline V gene sequence: CDR1 MDHEN, CDR2 SYDVKM. J was trimmed by 2 bases and V by 7 bases; bases with no gene match: 0. CDR3 sequence reads: CASIAGAYNEQFF. For the CDR3, the DNA is TGTGCCAGCATAGCGGGAGCCTACAATGAGCAGTTCTTC.

V gene TRBV10-3 combines with J gene TRBJ2-7; tentatively, D is TRBD2 (5 bases). Trimming cost V 3 bases and J 4 bases, with 16 bases left between them. The CDR3 loop spans 15 amino acids. Germline values: CDR1 ENHRY, CDR2 SYGVKD. In DNA form, the CDR3 reads TGTGCCATCAGTGATTTATCGAGCGGTTCATACGAGCAGTACTTC. This codes for CAISDLSSGSYEQYF.

This chain connects TRBV5-6 to TRBJ1-4, with D possibly being TRBD1 (6 bases). The length of the CDR3 is 18 residues. The germline gives CDR1 SGHDT, CDR2 YYEEEE. Trimming removed 0 bases from V and 8 bases from J, with 23 bases in between. DNA for the CDR3: TGTGCCAGCAGCTTGGGCGGATTTGGGACATCGAGAAGCGAAAAACTGTTTTTT. This encodes CASSLGGFGTSRSEKLFF. The variable domain in full, completed from reference TRBV5-6 and TRBJ1-4, reads DAGVTQSPTHLIKTRGQQVTLRCSPKSGHDTVSWYQQALGQGPQFIFQYYEEEERQRGNFPDRFSGHQFPNYSSELNVNALLLGDSALYLCASSLGGFGTSRSEKLFFGSGTQLSVL.

The chain combines TRBV29-1 with TRBJ2-7; 7 bases are a match to TRBD1. The CDR3 runs 15 residues. Germline V gene sequence: CDR1 SQVTM, CDR2 ANQGSEA. The J segment lost 2 bases and the V segment lost 4 bases, leaving 11 bases of the junction unmatched. The CDR3 protein is CSVGSPGQGAYEQYF. In nucleotides, the CDR3 is TGCAGCGTTGGTTCCCCCGGGCAGGGGGCCTACGAGCAGTACTTC.

This chain connects TRBV14 to TRBJ2-7; 8 bases fit TRBD1. Germline CDR1 reads SGHDN; CDR2 reads FVKESK. With 4 bases clipped from V and 6 bases from J, the junction kept 2 bases outside the gene matches. The CDR3 length is 12 residues. The CDR3 nucleotides are TGTGCCAGCAGCCCGACAGGGGTCGAGCAGTACTTC. Its translation is CASSPTGVEQYF. The full variable domain, rest sourced from reference TRBV14 and TRBJ2-7, is EAGVTQFPSHSVIEKGQTVTLRCDPISGHDNLYWYRRVMGKEIKFLLHFVKESKQDESGMPNNRFLAERTGGTYSTLKVQPAELEDSGVYFCASSPTGVEQYFGPGTRLTVT.

This chain links TRBV5-4 with TRBJ1-3, with D tentatively TRBD1 (5 bases). CDR1 is SGHNT and CDR2 is YYREEE in the germline V gene (reference sequence). This CDR3 has 13 amino acids. The V and J ends lost 4 bases and 0 bases respectively, with 5 bases between them. Written as DNA, the CDR3 is TGTGCCAGCAGCAGGGGCTCTGGAAACACCATATATTTT. Translated: CASSRGSGNTIYF.

This chain connects TRBV30 to TRBJ2-1; D is perhaps TRBD2 (5 bases). Looked up from germline, CDR1 is GTSNPN and CDR2 is SVGIG (reference sequence). V was cut by 2 bases and J by 9 bases, with 14 bases left in between. The CDR3 contains 13 residues. This chain's CDR3 is CAWSYWLATEQFF. The CDR3 DNA sequence: TGTGCCTGGAGTTATTGGCTAGCTACTGAGCAGTTCTTC.

On this clone itself: Relative to the germline gene, one junction end is altered; a read error may explain this. The chain employs TRBV6-1 and TRBJ1-2, with 8 nucleotides matching TRBD1. Per the germline V gene, CDR1 is MNHNS and CDR2 is SASEGT. The CDR3 covers 12 residues. This chain's CDR3 is CASSDPTGAQVF. DNA for the CDR3: TGTGCCAGCAGTGACCCGACAGGGGCTCAAGTCTTC.

V and J are TRBV2 and TRBJ1-4, with D possibly TRBD1 on 5 matching bases. The CDR3 has 15 amino acids. V was pared by 6 bases and J by 12 bases, with 23 bases between. CDR1 is SNHLY, CDR2 FYNNEI, per germline. CDR3 in DNA: TGTGCCAGCAGGACCGACAGCTTCCTCCCCCGGGAACTGTTTTTT. This codes for CASRTDSFLPRELFF.

This sequence joins TRBV4-1 and TRBJ1-2; D call uncertain. The CDR3 contains 16 residues. Germline CDR1 and CDR2: MGHRA and YSYEKL. V shed 1 base and J shed 1 base, with 13 bases lying between them. The CDR3 DNA sequence: TGCGCCAGCAGCCAAGCTTTCACGCAGGATAACTATGGCTACACCTTC. Translated, it gives CASSQAFTQDNYGYTF.

The table lists this clone with a few counts. V is TRBV10-3 and J is TRBJ2-2; D gene uncertain. From germline, CDR1 is ENHRY and CDR2 SYGVKD. V dropped 0 bases and J dropped 1 base, with 6 bases sitting between them. The CDR3 contains 15 residues. For the CDR3, the DNA is TGTGCCATCAGTGAGTCTAGACAGAACACCGGGGAGCTGTTTTTT. Protein sequence: CAISESRQNTGELFF.

The chain uses TRBV7-9 and TRBJ2-5; 9 positions agree with TRBD1. This CDR3 comprises 15 residues. With 5 bases clipped from V and 5 bases from J, the junction kept 9 bases outside the gene matches. Per germline, CDR1 SEHNR and CDR2 FQNEAQ (reference sequence). The CDR3 DNA sequence: TGTGCCAGCAGCCCGGACGGGACAGGGTATGAGACCCAGTACTTC. Amino acids: CASSPDGTGYETQYF.

This clone was seen a handful of times. The V call is TRBV10-3, the J call TRBJ1-1, with 11 bases matching TRBD1. The CDR3 runs 14 residues. Germline V lookup: CDR1 ENHRY, CDR2 SYGVKD. V was clipped by 3 bases and J by 5 bases; unmatched bases: 2. The DNA for the CDR3 is TGTGCCATCAGTGACGGACAGGGGGCGACTGAAGCTTTCTTT. Amino acids: CAISDGQGATEAFF.

In its sample, this clone was seen a few times. The J gene is TRBJ1-2, the V gene TRBV18, with TRBD1 matching over 7 bases. CDR1 and CDR2 (germline): KGHSH, LQKENI. The J segment lost 4 bases and the V segment lost 3 bases, leaving 2 bases of the junction unmatched. The CDR3 sequence is 13 residues long. In DNA form, the CDR3 reads TGTGCCAGCTCACCGGGACAGCTCTATGGCTACACCTTC. It codes for CASSPGQLYGYTF.

The gene calls are TRBV5-8 and TRBJ2-2; D might be TRBD2 (5 bases). The CDR3 sequence is 14 residues long. V was trimmed by 5 bases and J by 4 bases, leaving 12 bases between them. The germline V gene has CDR1 SGHTS and CDR2 YDEGEE. CDR3 amino acids: CASRRAGTTGELFF. The CDR3 nucleotides read TGTGCCAGCAGACGCGCGGGCACCACCGGGGAGCTGTTTTTT. The full variable domain, rest sourced from reference TRBV5-8 and TRBJ2-2, is EAGVTQSPTHLIKTRGQQATLRCSPISGHTSVYWYQQALGLGLQFLLWYDEGEERNRGNFPPRFSGRQFPNYSSELNVNALELEDSALYLCASRRAGTTGELFFGEGSRLTVL.

This clone was seen more than once but under ten times. The chain links TRBV10-3 to TRBJ2-3; 7 nucleotides match TRBD1. Germline CDR1 ENHRY, CDR2 SYGVKD. The CDR3 runs 13 residues. With 6 bases clipped from V and 0 bases from J, the junction kept 0 bases outside the gene matches. DNA for the CDR3: TGTGCCATCAGGGGACAGAGCACAGATACGCAGTATTTT. Translating it yields CAIRGQSTDTQYF.

This rearrangement joins TRBV18 to TRBJ1-5, with D maybe TRBD1 (5 bases). Germline CDR1 is KGHSH and CDR2 is LQKENI. The CDR3 sequence is 16 residues long. V was trimmed by 0 bases and J by 2 bases, leaving 11 bases between them. The CDR3, as DNA: TGTGCCAGCTCACCACCCCAGGGTTCGGGCAATCAGCCCCAGCATTTT. It translates to CASSPPQGSGNQPQHF.

This chain links TRBV5-4 with TRBJ2-7; 8 bases line up with TRBD2. Germline lookup yields CDR1 SGHNT and CDR2 YYREEE (reference sequence). J was trimmed by 5 bases and V by 1 base; bases with no gene match: 8. The CDR3 loop spans 15 amino acids. The CDR3, as DNA: TGTGCCAGCAGCTTGTTGGCGGGAGGCTTTGACGAGCAGTACTTC. Its translation: CASSLLAGGFDEQYF.

The chain combines TRBV14 with TRBJ2-5, with 8 bases aligning to TRBD2. The length of the CDR3 is 14 residues. CDR1 SGHDN and CDR2 FVKESK come from the germline V gene. Losses at the gene ends were 1 base for V and 7 bases for J; bases not matched to a gene: 5. The CDR3 region is CASSQAGGQGTQYF. In nucleotides, the CDR3 is TGTGCCAGCAGCCAAGCGGGGGGGCAGGGGACCCAGTACTTC.

This chain connects TRBV7-6 to TRBJ2-2, with 10 bases aligning to TRBD1. The CDR3 length is 14 residues. Germline values: CDR1 SGHVS, CDR2 FNYEAQ. The J segment lost 5 bases and the V segment lost 5 bases, leaving 2 bases of the junction unmatched. CDR3 loop: CASSRQGATGELFF. The CDR3 DNA is TGTGCCAGCAGCCGACAGGGGGCAACCGGGGAGCTGTTTTTT.

This chain uses TRBV27 with TRBJ1-5; TRBD1 matches at 8 bases. J lost 2 bases, V lost 1 base, and 19 bases had no gene match. The germline V gene encodes CDR1 MNHEY and CDR2 SMNVEV (reference sequence). The CDR3 is 21 amino acids. The CDR3 DNA sequence: TGTGCCAGCAGTTTATTTCCCCCGGGACAGGTTTCGTCCAGCGGCAATCAGCCCCAGCATTTT. It yields the protein CASSLFPPGQVSSSGNQPQHF.

The chain employs TRBV7-6 and TRBJ1-5; 7 nucleotides match TRBD1. The CDR3 extends over 17 amino acids. Germline CDR1 reads SGHVS; CDR2 reads FNYEAQ. V lost 2 bases to trimming and J lost 5 bases; unmatched junction nucleotides: 12. DNA of the CDR3: TGTGCCAGCAGCTTAAGGGAAGGGGGCGACAAAGATCAGCCCCAGCATTTT. This codes for CASSLREGGDKDQPQHF.

The V and J genes are TRBV14 and TRBJ1-1; D call uncertain. This CDR3 contains 14 residues. V was pared by 0 bases and J by 11 bases, with 16 bases between. The germline gives CDR1 SGHDN, CDR2 FVKESK. The CDR3 DNA is TGTGCCAGCAGCCAAGATAAGGCTCCTTTCGGGGCTTTCTTT. This encodes CASSQDKAPFGAFF.

The chain is built from TRBV7-6 and TRBJ2-2; 7 bases agree with TRBD2. The germline gives CDR1 SGHVS, CDR2 FNYEAQ. This CDR3 has 17 residues. Trimming took 1 base from V and 4 from J; bases not matched to a gene: 9. CDR3 in amino acids: CASSLGWREIGTGELFF. For the CDR3, the DNA is TGTGCCAGCAGCTTAGGTTGGCGGGAGATAGGCACCGGGGAGCTGTTTTTT.

In its sample, this clone was seen once. The rearrangement joins TRBV27 to TRBJ2-1; TRBD1 might be the D (6 bases). The CDR3 runs to 14 residues. Germline V gene lookup returns CDR1 MNHEY and CDR2 SMNVEV (reference sequence). Trimming pared 3 bases from V and 3 bases from J, leaving 9 bases between. As DNA, the CDR3 is TGTGCCAGCAGTTTGATACAGGGCTACAATGAGCAGTTCTTC. Amino acids: CASSLIQGYNEQFF.

This chain joins TRBV7-2 and TRBJ2-1, with D uncertain. The CDR3 totals 12 residues. The germline V gene has CDR1 SGHTA and CDR2 FQGNSA. Trimming cost V 1 base and J 8 bases, with 6 bases left between them. The CDR3 DNA reads TGTGCCAGCAGCTTAGACGGTTATGAGCAGTTCTTC. This codes for CASSLDGYEQFF.

The genes are TRBV5-1 and TRBJ2-7; D is perhaps TRBD1 (6 bases). CDR3 length equals 14 residues. Trimming cost V 5 bases and J 2 bases, with 14 bases left between them. CDR1 and CDR2 (germline): SGHRS, YFSETQ. The CDR3 sequence is CASRNPDRTYEQYF. In DNA, the CDR3 is TGCGCCAGCAGGAACCCCGACAGGACCTACGAGCAGTACTTC.

The CDR3: CASSYQGSEQFF. The CDR3 bases are TGCGCCAGCAGCTATCAGGGGAGTGAGCAGTTCTTC. The chain joins TRBV5-1 to TRBJ2-1; maybe TRBD1 (6 bases). The V gene's germline CDR1 is SGHRS and CDR2 YFSETQ. This CDR3 region has 12 residues. The germline V and J ends were trimmed by 3 bases and 9 bases, with 10 bases remaining between them.